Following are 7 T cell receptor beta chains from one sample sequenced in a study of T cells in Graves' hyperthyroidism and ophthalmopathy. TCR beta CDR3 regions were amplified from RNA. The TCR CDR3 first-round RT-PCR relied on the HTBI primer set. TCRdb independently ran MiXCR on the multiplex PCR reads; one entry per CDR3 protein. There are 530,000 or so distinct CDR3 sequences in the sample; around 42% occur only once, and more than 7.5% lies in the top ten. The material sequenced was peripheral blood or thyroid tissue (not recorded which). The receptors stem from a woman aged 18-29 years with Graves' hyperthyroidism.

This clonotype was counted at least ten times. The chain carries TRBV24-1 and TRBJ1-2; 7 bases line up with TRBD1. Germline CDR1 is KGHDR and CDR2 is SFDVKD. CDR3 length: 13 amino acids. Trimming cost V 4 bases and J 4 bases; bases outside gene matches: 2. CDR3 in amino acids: CATSEGQVYGYTF. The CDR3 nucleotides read TGTGCCACCAGTGAAGGACAGGTCTATGGCTACACCTTC.

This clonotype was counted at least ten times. The CDR3 here is CASSQLAGVGDTQYF. CDR3 DNA sequence: TGTGCCAGCAGCCAACTAGCGGGAGTTGGAGATACGCAGTATTTT. The V call is TRBV7-8, the J call TRBJ2-3; 11 bases are shared with TRBD2. J gave up 5 bases and V 5 bases, and 6 bases lay outside the gene matches. CDR3 length: 15 amino acids. Germline values: CDR1 SGHVS, CDR2 FQNEAQ.

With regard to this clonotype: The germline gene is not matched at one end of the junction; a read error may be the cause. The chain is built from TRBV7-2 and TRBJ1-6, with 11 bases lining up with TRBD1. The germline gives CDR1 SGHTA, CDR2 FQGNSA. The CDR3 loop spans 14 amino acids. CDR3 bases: TGTGTCAGCAGCTGGACAGGGGGCAATTCACCCCTCCACTTT. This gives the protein CVSSWTGGNSPLHF.

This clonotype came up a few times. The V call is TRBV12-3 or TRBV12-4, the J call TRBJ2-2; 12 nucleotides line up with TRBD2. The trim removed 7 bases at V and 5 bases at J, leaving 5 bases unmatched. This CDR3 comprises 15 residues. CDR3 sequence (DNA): TGTGCCAGCATCTCCGGGACTAGCGGGACCGGGGAGCTGTTTTTT. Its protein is CASISGTSGTGELFF.

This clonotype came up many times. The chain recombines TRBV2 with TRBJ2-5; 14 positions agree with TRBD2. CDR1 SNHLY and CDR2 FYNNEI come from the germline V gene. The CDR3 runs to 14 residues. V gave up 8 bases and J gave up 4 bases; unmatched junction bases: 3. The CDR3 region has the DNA TGTGCCAGCGGGGGGACTAGCGGGAGAGAGACCCAGTACTTC. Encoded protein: CASGGTSGRETQYF. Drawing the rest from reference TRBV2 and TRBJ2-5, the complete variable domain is EPEVTQTPSHQVTQMGQEVILRCVPISNHLYFYWYRQILGQKVEFLVSFYNNEISEKSEIFDDQFSVERPDGSNFTLKIRSTKLEDSAMYFCASGGTSGRETQYFGPGTRLLVL.

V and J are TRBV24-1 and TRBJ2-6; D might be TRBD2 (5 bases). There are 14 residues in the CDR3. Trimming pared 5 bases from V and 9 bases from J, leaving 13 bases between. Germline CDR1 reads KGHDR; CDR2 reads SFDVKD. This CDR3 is CATSGTTGLNVLTF. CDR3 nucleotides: TGTGCCACCAGTGGGACCACTGGACTCAACGTCCTGACTTTC.

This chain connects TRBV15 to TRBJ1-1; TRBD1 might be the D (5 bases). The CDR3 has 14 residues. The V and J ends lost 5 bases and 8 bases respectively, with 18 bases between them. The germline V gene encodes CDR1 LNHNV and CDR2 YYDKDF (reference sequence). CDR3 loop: CATSSEGGRGEAFF. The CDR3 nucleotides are TGTGCCACCAGCTCAGAGGGAGGGAGGGGAGAAGCTTTCTTT.